Included here is one TCR beta chain sequence, with context. Its antigen is unknown. This sample is drawn from a study of Graves' ophthalmopathy and Graves' hyperthyroidism. Hyperthyroidism is called stable when no ophthalmopathy develops within 18 months of follow-up. TCR beta CDR3 amplification used RNA transcripts. First-round RT-PCR employed HTBI primers, with a second-round multiplex PCR after it. TCRdb reprocessed the multiplex PCR reads with MiXCR, giving one entry per CDR3 protein. Among under 800,000 distinct CDR3 sequences listed, approximately 21% were seen once. Trimming shortened V by 5 bases and J by 3 bases, and 13 bases separated the two germline ends. The CDR3 spans 14 residues. The germline V gene encodes CDR1 SGHAT and CDR2 FQDESV (reference sequence). The study's findings and limits: Most thyroid clonotypes with frequency above 0.001 were detected in blood too.

The TCR sequence derives from a woman between 18 and 29 years old with stable Graves' hyperthyroidism. Some clones in this sample may be carry-over from other donors' samples. The chain joins TRBV11-1 to TRBJ2-5; tentative D call: TRBD2 (6 bases). The material sequenced was peripheral blood. CDR3: CASSTYTGEETQYF. As DNA, the CDR3 is TGTGCCAGCAGCACCTACACGGGGGAAGAGACCCAGTACTTC.